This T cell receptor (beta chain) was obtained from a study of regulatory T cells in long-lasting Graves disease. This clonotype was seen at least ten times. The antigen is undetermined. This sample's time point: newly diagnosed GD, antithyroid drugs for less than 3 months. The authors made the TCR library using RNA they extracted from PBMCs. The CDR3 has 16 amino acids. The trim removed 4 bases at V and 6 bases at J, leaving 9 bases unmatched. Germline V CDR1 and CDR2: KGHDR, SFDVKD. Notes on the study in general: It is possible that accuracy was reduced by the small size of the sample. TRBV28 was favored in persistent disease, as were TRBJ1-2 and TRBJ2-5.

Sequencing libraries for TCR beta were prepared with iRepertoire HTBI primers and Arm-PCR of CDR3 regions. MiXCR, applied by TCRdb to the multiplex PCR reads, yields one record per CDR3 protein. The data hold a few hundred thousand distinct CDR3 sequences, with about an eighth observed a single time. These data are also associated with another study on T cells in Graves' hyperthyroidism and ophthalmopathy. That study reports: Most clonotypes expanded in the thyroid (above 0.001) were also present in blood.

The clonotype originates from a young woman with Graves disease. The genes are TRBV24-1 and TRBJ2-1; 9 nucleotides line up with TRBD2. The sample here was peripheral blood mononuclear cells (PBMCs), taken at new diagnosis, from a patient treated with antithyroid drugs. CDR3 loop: CATSDVAGVMSNEQFF. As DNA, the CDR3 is TGTGCCACCAGTGACGTAGCGGGAGTCATGTCCAATGAGCAGTTCTTC.